A selection of T cell receptor beta chains follows, all from one sample in a study of OX40 agonist ivuxolimab in advanced cancers. Libraries were prepared by immunoSEQ multiplex PCR; TCRdb keeps only in-frame clonotypes and omits some of them. This repertoire shows approximately 16,000 clones, over 75% found once; its top ten account for about 29%. The sequencing here drew on CD4+ or CD8+ T cells sorted from blood, taken in a trial of the OX40 agonist ivuxolimab. The receptors were sampled from an adult with an advanced solid tumor such as melanoma, head and neck, liver or kidney cancer. CDR3s include the opening cysteine and the closing phenylalanine or tryptophan. The size of a clone is reported for some rows only, either as once, few or many, or as a class for expanded clones.

v_call,j_call,clone_size,cdr3_aa
TRBV9,TRBJ2-1,NA,CASLGTNGDEQFF
TRBV7-6,TRBJ1-1,NA,CASSLGGGTEAFF
TRBV29-1,TRBJ2-7,once,CSVDVGDSYEQYF
TRBV6-1,TRBJ2-4,NA,CASSEFNWGAKNIQYF
TRBV7-9,TRBJ2-1,medium-sized,CASSDRLAGGGEQFF
TRBV7-9,TRBJ2-7,NA,CASSLAGEGNEQYF
TRBV6-5,TRBJ2-7,NA,CASSYDGTGYYEQYF
TRBV5-8,TRBJ2-1,NA,CASSLRAYLSYNEQFF
TRBV28,TRBJ2-7,NA,CASSPVEEIYEQYF
TRBV4-1,TRBJ2-7,NA,CASSQVGLPEPYEQYF